The clone carrying this T cell receptor beta chain was counted ten times or more. The antigen is undetermined. These data belong to a study of T cells in Graves' hyperthyroidism and ophthalmopathy. Clinical symptoms, serum thyroxine and TRAb, thyroid ultrasound and orbital computed tomography were used for the diagnoses. Around 9.8 ml fresh peripheral blood yielded the PBMCs. Amplified regions were TCR beta CDR3 sequences from RNA transcripts. The HTBI primer set drove a first-round RT-PCR of the TCR CDR3. TCRdb recomputed calls from the multiplex PCR reads with MiXCR, one row per CDR3 protein. Altogether approximately 720,000 distinct CDR3 sequences are present, over 15% being singletons, with the ten largest covering approximately 15%. Whole-study results and caveats: Clonotypes that were expanded in thyroid above 0.001 mostly appeared in blood too. A model of 13 V-J pairs discriminated ophthalmopathy from stable hyperthyroidism.

Germline-derived CDR1 and CDR2 are LGHDT and YNNKEL (reference sequence). This CDR3 has 15 residues. V was pared by 7 bases and J by 2 bases, with 10 bases of the junction left unmatched. The chain links TRBV3-1 to TRBJ2-5; 7 bases fit TRBD1. Sequencing input: blood. This receptor was obtained from a woman aged 50 to 60 with Graves' hyperthyroidism that later progressed to Graves' ophthalmopathy. The CDR3 here is CASTRQGLGQETQYF. CDR3 nucleotide sequence: TGTGCCAGCACCCGACAGGGTCTGGGACAAGAGACCCAGTACTTC.